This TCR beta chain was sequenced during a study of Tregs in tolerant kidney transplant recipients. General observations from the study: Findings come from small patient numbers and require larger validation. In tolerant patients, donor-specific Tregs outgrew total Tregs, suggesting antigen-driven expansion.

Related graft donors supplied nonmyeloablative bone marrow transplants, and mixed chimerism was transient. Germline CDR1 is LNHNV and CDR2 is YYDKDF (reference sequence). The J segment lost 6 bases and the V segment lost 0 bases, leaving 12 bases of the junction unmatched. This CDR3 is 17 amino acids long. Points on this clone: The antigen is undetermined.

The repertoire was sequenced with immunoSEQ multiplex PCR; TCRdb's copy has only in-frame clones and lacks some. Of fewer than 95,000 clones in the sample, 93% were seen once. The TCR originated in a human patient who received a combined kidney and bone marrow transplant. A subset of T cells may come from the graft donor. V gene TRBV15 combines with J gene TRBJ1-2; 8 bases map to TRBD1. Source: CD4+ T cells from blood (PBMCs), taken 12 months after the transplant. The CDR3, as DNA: TGTGCCACCAGCAGAGAGGGTGTGGCCAGGGGGCGAAATGGCTACACCTTC. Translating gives CATSREGVARGRNGYTF.